The rows below give T cell receptor beta chains drawn from one sample of a study of blood T cell repertoires in COVID-19. The assay was immunoSEQ multiplex PCR, and TCRdb's table has in-frame clones only and misses some. The data contain about 100,000 clones, 55% to 75% of them singletons. The sequencing input was peripheral blood. Every receptor here comes from a woman in her forties with acute or convalescent COVID-19. The CDR3 runs from the conserved cysteine through the conserved F or W. D genes are given only for firm matches. Clone size appears in some rows only: once, few, many, or a class for an expanded clone.

J	V	size	D	CDR3	DNA
TRBJ1-5	TRBV20-1	once	-	CSASQAPNQPQHF	TGCAGTGCTAGTCAGGCACCCAATCAGCCCCAGCATTTT
TRBJ1-5	TRBV18	-	-	CASSGASNQPQHF	TGTGCCAGCTCAGGAGCGAGCAATCAGCCCCAGCATTTT
TRBJ2-1	TRBV2	-	TRBD1	CASRWDSYNEQFF	TGTGCCAGCAGGTGGGACAGCTACAATGAGCAGTTCTTC
TRBJ1-2	TRBV30	many	TRBD1	CAWSEGQGRGYTF	TGTGCCTGGAGTGAAGGACAGGGTCGGGGCTACACCTTC
TRBJ2-1	TRBV5-1	-	-	CASNRASSYNEQFF	TGCGCCAGCAACCGTGCGAGCTCCTACAATGAGCAGTTCTTC
TRBJ1-4	TRBV5-6	once	-	CASSLRTTNEKLFF	TGTGCCAGCAGCCTGAGAACAACTAATGAAAAACTGTTTTTT
TRBJ2-3	TRBV19	-	TRBD1	CASSPQGASFMADTQYF	TGTGCCAGTAGTCCCCAGGGGGCTAGCTTTATGGCAGATACGCAGTATTTT
TRBJ1-2	TRBV6-4	-	-	CASSDSAGRPSSGYTF	TGTGCCAGCAGTGATTCTGCAGGGCGGCCCTCTTCTGGCTACACCTTC
TRBJ1-5	TRBV21-1	once	-	CASSVRSGGQTQPQHF	TGTGCCAGCAGCGTTCGGTCCGGGGGTCAAACTCAGCCCCAGCATTTT
TRBJ1-6	TRBV7-9	-	TRBD1	CASSSPGQPNSPLHF	TGTGCCAGCAGCTCCCCGGGACAGCCGAATTCACCCCTCCACTTT
TRBJ1-1	TRBV5-1	-	TRBD1	CASSAQGARDEAFF	TGCGCCAGCAGTGCCCAGGGGGCGCGAGATGAAGCTTTCTTT
TRBJ2-3	TRBV5-4	-	-	CASSLPGETDTQYF	TGTGCCAGCAGCTTGCCCGGGGAGACAGATACGCAGTATTTT
TRBJ1-6	TRBV18	few	-	CASSRDSNSPLHF	TGTGCCAGCTCACGAGACAGCAATTCACCCCTCCACTTT
TRBJ2-4	TRBV15	-	TRBD1	CATSRTSDREKNIQYF	TGTGCCACCAGCAGGACTTCGGACAGGGAGAAAAACATTCAGTACTTC
TRBJ1-5	TRBV19	few	-	CASSISPGHKNSNQPQHF	TGTGCCAGTAGTATATCGCCGGGACACAAGAATAGCAATCAGCCCCAGCATTTT
TRBJ2-1	TRBV6-5	-	-	CASSYWGENEQFF	TGTGCCAGCAGTTACTGGGGGGAGAATGAGCAGTTCTTC
TRBJ1-2	TRBV18	-	TRBD1	CASSPPGQSPQGGYTF	TGTGCCAGCTCACCACCGGGACAGAGTCCCCAGGGTGGCTACACCTTC
TRBJ2-3	TRBV7-9	-	TRBD1	CASSPPNRGRDTQYF	TGTGCCAGCAGCCCACCAAACAGGGGGCGAGATACGCAGTATTTT
TRBJ2-2	TRBV7-2	few	-	CASSAGALFTGELFF	TGTGCCAGCAGCGCTGGGGCTCTGTTCACCGGGGAGCTGTTTTTT
TRBJ2-1	TRBV4-1	-	-	CASSQVLDEQFF	TGCGCCAGCAGCCAAGTTCTCGATGAGCAGTTCTTC
TRBJ2-3	TRBV10-1	-	TRBD1	CASSASGTGKQYF	TGCGCCAGCAGTGCGTCTGGGACAGGGAAACAGTATTTT
TRBJ2-7	TRBV19	-	-	CASSIWGAPYEQYF	TGTGCCAGTAGTATTTGGGGAGCCCCCTACGAGCAGTACTTC
TRBJ1-4	TRBV4-1	-	-	CASRQTGMANEKLFF	TGCGCCAGCAGACAAACGGGGATGGCTAATGAAAAACTGTTTTTT
TRBJ2-3	TRBV5-5	-	-	CASSLRTTSTDTQYF	TGTGCCAGCAGCTTGCGAACGACAAGCACAGATACGCAGTATTTT
TRBJ2-5	TRBV3-1/TRBV3-2	few	-	CASSQDREGTQYF	TGTGCCAGCAGCCAAGATCGGGAAGGGACCCAGTACTTC
TRBJ2-7	TRBV9	-	-	CASSVGGGGYEQYF	TGTGCCAGCAGCGTAGGAGGGGGGGGTTACGAGCAGTACTTC
TRBJ2-1	TRBV27	few	TRBD2	CASSRLAGWNDEQFF	TGTGCCAGCAGTCGACTAGCGGGGTGGAACGATGAGCAGTTCTTC
TRBJ2-7	TRBV6-5	-	-	CASTRGKFYEQYF	TGTGCCAGCACGAGAGGGAAGTTCTACGAGCAGTACTTC
TRBJ2-2	TRBV7-9	few	TRBD2	CASRPTIGTSGGNTGELFF	TGTGCCAGCAGACCGACCATTGGAACTAGCGGGGGGAACACCGGGGAGCTGTTTTTT
TRBJ1-1	TRBV19	-	-	CASSAVVDTEAFF	TGTGCCAGTAGTGCAGTGGTGGACACTGAAGCTTTCTTT
TRBJ1-6	TRBV5-4	-	TRBD1	CASSFRTGLGSYNSPLHF	TGTGCCAGCAGCTTTAGGACAGGGTTGGGCTCCTATAATTCACCCCTCCACTTT
TRBJ2-5	TRBV2	-	-	CASRPGVGEETQYF	TGTGCCAGCAGGCCCGGGGTGGGAGAAGAGACCCAGTACTTC
TRBJ1-1	TRBV7-2	-	TRBD1	CASSLMRTGNTEAFF	TGTGCCAGCAGCTTAATGAGGACAGGGAACACTGAAGCTTTCTTT
TRBJ2-4	TRBV29-1	-	TRBD1	CSAKRTGGYGLTKNIQYF	TGCAGCGCTAAGCGGACAGGGGGGTATGGGCTGACCAAAAACATTCAGTACTTC
TRBJ2-5	TRBV19	-	TRBD1	CASRGQAGETQYF	TGTGCCAGTAGGGGACAGGCGGGAGAGACCCAGTACTTC